This is a list of T cell receptor beta chains from one sample in a study of T-cell reconstitution after alpha-beta-depleted transplantation in children. TCRdb reprocessed the PCR reads via MiXCR and lists one record per CDR3 protein. The sample consists of fewer than 500,000 distinct CDR3 sequences, about 45% of them appearing once. This specimen was PBMCs, taken before TCRalphabeta/CD19-depleted stem cell transplant. These receptors were obtained from a girl aged 2-10 years with aplastic anemia, due to receive a stem cell transplant. CDR3s include the opening cysteine and the closing phenylalanine or tryptophan. A D gene is named only where the DNA matches it firmly. Clone size is not always given. Where it is, it says once, few, many or a class for expanded clones.

d_gene | j_gene | v_gene | abundance | CDR3nt | CDR3aa
- | TRBJ2-5 | TRBV7-2 | - | TGTGCCAGCAGCGCAGGGGGGGGCGGCCAAGAGACCCAGTACTTC | CASSAGGGGQETQYF
TRBD1 | TRBJ1-6 | TRBV20-1 | once | TGCAGTGCCTCCGGGACAGGGGTGTATAATTCACCCCTCCACTTT | CSASGTGVYNSPLHF
TRBD1 | TRBJ2-2 | TRBV28 | many | TGTGCCAGCAGTCTCGGGACAGGGTTCACCGGGGAGTTGTTTTTT | CASSLGTGFTGELFF
- | TRBJ2-1 | TRBV10-3 | - | TGTGCCATCAGTGACTCGACTAGGCCCGGGAGTATCCAGCAGTTCTTC | CAISDSTRPGSIQQFF
- | TRBJ1-3 | TRBV4-3 | - | TGCGCCAGCAGCCAAGTCGGGGGCCGCTCTGGAAACACCATATATTTT | CASSQVGGRSGNTIYF
TRBD2 | TRBJ2-2 | TRBV10-3 | - | TGTGCCATCAGCCAGCGGGGGGCGAACACCGGGGAGCTGTTTTTT | CAISQRGANTGELFF
- | TRBJ2-1 | TRBV7-6 | - | TGTGCCAGCAGCTTAGGGGCAGGGGACTCCTACAATGAGCAGTTCTTC | CASSLGAGDSYNEQFF
TRBD2 | TRBJ2-7 | TRBV20-1 | many | TGCAGTGCCCTTACCCCGGGACTAAGCTACGAGCAGTACTTC | CSALTPGLSYEQYF
- | TRBJ2-7 | TRBV12-3/TRBV12-4 | many | TGTGCCAGCAGTTTTGAGAGTGGGAGTAAGCAGTACTTC | CASSFESGSKQYF
- | TRBJ2-7 | TRBV28 | - | TGTGCCAGCAGCCCCAGGGTGAACCCTTCCAACGAGCAGTACTTC | CASSPRVNPSNEQYF
TRBD1 | TRBJ2-7 | TRBV28 | - | TGTGCCAGCAGTTTCTCTCCGGGACAGGGACCCCACGAGCAGTACTTC | CASSFSPGQGPHEQYF
- | TRBJ2-6 | TRBV6-5 | - | TGTGCCAGCAGTTACGAGGGTTCCGGGGCCAACGTCCTGACTTTC | CASSYEGSGANVLTF
TRBD1 | TRBJ2-5 | TRBV5-1 | - | TGCGCCAGCAGCCTGGGAACAGGGGTCCTCCAAGAGACCCAGTACTTC | CASSLGTGVLQETQYF
- | TRBJ2-3 | TRBV27 | - | TGTGCCTTGGTCGATCCCTCGCAGTATTTT | CALVDPSQYF
- | TRBJ1-2 | TRBV20-1 | few | TGCAGTGCTAGTCCCGGCAGGGTTCGGGATGGCTACACCTTC | CSASPGRVRDGYTF
TRBD2 | TRBJ2-5 | TRBV7-2 | - | TGTGCCAGCAGTCCGGGACTAGCGGGGATCGCTCAAGAGACCCAGTACTTC | CASSPGLAGIAQETQYF
- | TRBJ1-2 | TRBV28 | once | TGTGCCAGCAGTTTATCAGTGACTGGCTACACCTTC | CASSLSVTGYTF
- | TRBJ2-1 | TRBV20-1 | - | TGCAGTGCTATTCCTTCCTACAATGAGCAGTTCTTC | CSAIPSYNEQFF
- | TRBJ1-5 | TRBV20-1 | - | TGCAGTGCCGCGGACGGTGGGAAGGTGAATCAGCCCCAGCATTTT | CSAADGGKVNQPQHF
TRBD2 | TRBJ2-1 | TRBV5-1 | - | TGCGCCAGCAGCTCAAACGCGGGACTAGCGGGGTACAATGAGCAGTTCTTC | CASSSNAGLAGYNEQFF
TRBD1 | TRBJ2-7 | TRBV5-1 | - | TGCGCCAGCAGCTTGGAACAGGGGGTGGGCGAGCAGTACTTC | CASSLEQGVGEQYF
TRBD2 | TRBJ2-1 | TRBV28 | many | TGTGCCAGCAGTACGTTTCAGCGGGGAGAGGGGTACAATGAGCAGTTCTTC | CASSTFQRGEGYNEQFF
TRBD2 | TRBJ2-4 | TRBV18 | - | TGTGCCAGCTCACCTAAGCGAGGACTAGCGGGAGGGCCGCACATTCAGTACTTC | CASSPKRGLAGGPHIQYF
- | TRBJ1-5 | TRBV7-8 | many | TGTGCCAGCAGCGCTACAAGGGCCTACGATAGCAATCAGCCCCAGCATTTT | CASSATRAYDSNQPQHF
TRBD2 | TRBJ2-7 | TRBV6-5 | - | TGTGCCAGCAGTTACTCAGTAGCGGGAAGCTCCTACGAGCAGTACTTC | CASSYSVAGSSYEQYF
TRBD2 | TRBJ2-7 | TRBV20-1 | - | TGCAGTGCTAGAGCTAGCGGATACTACGAGCAGTACTTC | CSARASGYYEQYF
- | TRBJ1-2 | TRBV12-3/TRBV12-4 | - | TGTGCCAGTCATGGGGGGACCGCCTATGGCTACACCTTC | CASHGGTAYGYTF
- | TRBJ1-1 | TRBV20-1 | many | TGCAGTGCTACGACTCGTGCGAACACTGAAGCTTTCTTT | CSATTRANTEAFF
TRBD2 | TRBJ2-3 | TRBV6-1 | many | TGTGCCAGCAGTGTCGCGGGAGCCACAGATACGCAGTATTTT | CASSVAGATDTQYF
- | TRBJ2-1 | TRBV4-2 | few | TGTGCCAGCAGCCGTCAGACGGACAACACTTCTGAGCAGTTCTTC | CASSRQTDNTSEQFF
- | TRBJ1-2 | TRBV4-3 | few | TGCGCCAGCAGCCCCTCCCGGGGTTTGAGCTACACCTTC | CASSPSRGLSYTF
TRBD1 | TRBJ2-1 | TRBV5-1 | - | TGCGCCAGCAGCCCAGGCGGCAGGGGGTTTTCCTACAATGAGCAGTTCTTC | CASSPGGRGFSYNEQFF
- | TRBJ2-7 | TRBV20-1 | - | TGCAGTGCTAGATACTCCGGGACCGTGGTTAGCGAGCAGTACTTC | CSARYSGTVVSEQYF